These 30 T cell receptor beta chains originate from one sample sequenced in a study of cytomegalovirus exposure and HLA in healthy donors. PCR primers comprised 60 Vbeta and 13 Jbeta primers. Assay used: immunoSEQ multiplex PCR; TCRdb lists only in-frame clones, some missing. The table includes roughly 180,000 clones, roughly 74% detected once. Material for sequencing was PBMCs. The origin of the receptors is a woman in her 40s in good health and CMV-seropositive.

CDR3 region: CASSFGLAGGDNEQFF. Here the CDR3 DNA reads TGTGCCAGCAGTTTCGGACTAGCGGGAGGGGACAATGAGCAGTTCTTC. The V gene is TRBV28, the J gene TRBJ2-1, with TRBD2 matching 15 bases. CDR1 and CDR2 (germline): MDHEN, SYDVKM. J gave up 5 bases and V 3 bases, and 2 bases lay outside the gene matches. This CDR3 is built from 16 residues. The whole variable domain, filled in from reference TRBV28 and TRBJ2-1, reads DVKVTQSSRYLVKRTGEKVFLECVQDMDHENMFWYRQDPGLGLRLIYFSYDVKMKEKGDIPEGYSVSREKKERFSLILESASTNQTSMYLCASSFGLAGGDNEQFFGPGTRLTVL.

This chain connects TRBV6-5 to TRBJ2-4, with 13 bases identical to TRBD2. Germline V gene data show CDR1 as MNHEY and CDR2 as SVGAGI. The CDR3 length is 15 residues. The V and J ends lost 8 bases and 7 bases, in that order; junction bases with no gene match: 8. The CDR3 nucleotides are TGTGCCAGCGGGGTTAGGACTAGCGGGGGTAACATTCAGTACTTC. It specifies CASGVRTSGGNIQYF.

V and J are TRBV28 and TRBJ1-4, with D hard to call. The CDR3 contains 14 residues. Germline V gene lookup returns CDR1 MDHEN and CDR2 SYDVKM. With 6 bases removed from V and 4 bases from J, the gap between germline ends came to 12 bases. As DNA, the CDR3 is TGTGCCAGCAGCCTCCCCCCAGTTAATGAAAAACTGTTTTTT. Residues: CASSLPPVNEKLFF. Full variable domain (remainder filled in from reference TRBV28 and TRBJ1-4): DVKVTQSSRYLVKRTGEKVFLECVQDMDHENMFWYRQDPGLGLRLIYFSYDVKMKEKGDIPEGYSVSREKKERFSLILESASTNQTSMYLCASSLPPVNEKLFFGSGTQLSVL.

This clone was picked up one time. The gene calls are TRBV11-2 and TRBJ2-3; 9 bases align to TRBD1. The ends lost 5 bases at V and 8 bases at J; junction bases unmatched: 8. CDR1 SGHAT and CDR2 FQNNGV come from the germline V gene. The CDR3 has 14 residues. DNA for the CDR3: TGTGCCAGCAGCCTGGGACAGGGAAAGCGTACGCAGTATTTT. Its translation is CASSLGQGKRTQYF.

This clone was seen a handful of times. This chain connects TRBV4-1 to TRBJ2-7; a possible D gene is TRBD1 (6 bases). V lost 1 base and J lost 6, with 13 bases in between. The CDR3 is 14 residues long. Germline V gene lookup returns CDR1 MGHRA and CDR2 YSYEKL. CDR3 nucleotides: TGCGCCAGCAGCCAAGGTTCGGCAGGGGCCGAGCAGTACTTC. Amino acids: CASSQGSAGAEQYF.

V usage is TRBV11-2 and J usage is TRBJ2-1; D possibly corresponds to TRBD2 (6 bases). The CDR3 is 14 residues long. Germline loops: CDR1 SGHAT, CDR2 FQNNGV. The V end was cut by 1 base, the J end by 7 bases, with 11 bases between. CDR3: CASSLVWGDNEQFF. In DNA, the CDR3 is TGTGCCAGCAGCTTAGTCTGGGGGGATAATGAGCAGTTCTTC.

The rearrangement links TRBV28 to TRBJ2-3; 12 nucleotides agree with TRBD2. Germline CDR1 is MDHEN and CDR2 is SYDVKM. V shed 5 bases and J 4 bases; nucleotides not matched to a gene: 7. The CDR3 loop spans 16 amino acids. The CDR3 region has the DNA TGTGCCAGCAGTGAATCACTAGCGGGAGGCTCAGATACGCAGTATTTT. Its translation is CASSESLAGGSDTQYF.

The chain employs TRBV4-1 and TRBJ2-1; 9 positions agree with TRBD2. Trimming took 4 bases from V and 10 from J; bases not matched to a gene: 8. The length of the CDR3 is 14 residues. The V gene's germline CDR1 is MGHRA and CDR2 YSYEKL. CDR3: CASSRGLAVGEQFF. The CDR3 nucleotides are TGCGCCAGCAGCCGGGGACTAGCCGTGGGGGAGCAGTTCTTC.

This chain connects TRBV10-3 to TRBJ1-5; TRBD1 aligns across 8 bases. Germline values: CDR1 ENHRY, CDR2 SYGVKD. The CDR3 runs 14 residues. Trimming cost V 5 bases and J 6 bases; bases outside gene matches: 6. The CDR3 DNA is TGTGCCATCAGTCAGCAACAGGGGGTTCAGCCCCAGCATTTT. This sequence encodes CAISQQQGVQPQHF.

This chain links TRBV7-8 with TRBJ1-5; tentative D call: TRBD1 (6 bases). Trimming took 1 base from V and 7 from J, leaving 11 bases between them. The CDR3 spans 14 residues. Germline CDR1 and CDR2: SGHVS and FQNEAQ. The CDR3 DNA sequence: TGTGCCAGCAGCTTAGTGGCAGGGGACCAGCCCCAGCATTTT. It is translated as CASSLVAGDQPQHF. The entire variable domain, with the rest obtained from reference TRBV7-8 and TRBJ1-5, is as follows: GAGVSQSPRYKVAKRGQDVALRCDPISGHVSLFWYQQALGQGPEFLTYFQNEAQLDKSGLPSDRFFAERPEGSVSTLKIQRTQQEDSAVYLCASSLVAGDQPQHFGDGTRLSIL.

V usage is TRBV27 and J usage is TRBJ1-4, with D maybe TRBD1 (6 bases). Looked up from germline, CDR1 is MNHEY and CDR2 is SMNVEV (reference sequence). The CDR3 has 14 amino acids. Trimming left V 6 bases short and J 3 bases short, with 11 bases between. The CDR3 DNA reads TGTGCCAGCAGCGGACAGACATCTAATGAAAAACTGTTTTTT. This translates into CASSGQTSNEKLFF. Full variable domain (rest looked up from reference TRBV27 and TRBJ1-4): EAQVTQNPRYLITVTGKKLTVTCSQNMNHEYMSWYRQDPGLGLRQIYYSMNVEVTDKGDVPEGYKVSRKEKRNFPLILESPSPNQTSLYFCASSGQTSNEKLFFGSGTQLSVL.

This clone has only a few counts. The chain employs TRBV4-1 and TRBJ1-2; D not certain. V was trimmed by 4 bases and J by 8 bases, leaving 20 bases between them. The CDR3 has 15 amino acids. Germline CDR1 MGHRA, CDR2 YSYEKL. The CDR3 is CASSPGGQVLKGYTF. CDR3 DNA sequence: TGCGCCAGCAGCCCCGGAGGGCAGGTCCTTAAGGGCTACACCTTC.

This clone was seen a few times. V usage is TRBV1 and J usage is TRBJ1-5. TRBV1 is assigned pseudogene status. The CDR3 runs to 19 residues. The CDR3 DNA is TGCACCAGCAGCCAAGATTCCCGGGGCAAATCAAGCGGGGGTCAGCCCCAGCATTTT. This encodes CTSSQDSRGKSSGGQPQHF.

In this sample, this clone turned up once. The gene calls are TRBV15 and TRBJ2-2, with D tentatively TRBD1 (5 bases). The length of the CDR3 is 17 residues. The V gene's germline CDR1 is LNHNV and CDR2 YYDKDF (reference sequence). Trimming shortened V by 3 bases and J by 2 bases, and 16 bases separated the two germline ends. CDR3 in DNA: TGTGCCACCAGCAGTCCCCCTAGGGGAATAAACACCGGGGAGCTGTTTTTT. This gives the protein CATSSPPRGINTGELFF.

The genes are TRBV18 and TRBJ1-1; 8 bases line up with TRBD1. The V gene's germline CDR1 is KGHSH and CDR2 LQKENI. V dropped 1 base and J dropped 1; count of bases not matched to a gene: 2. CDR3 length equals 15 residues. The CDR3 spells CASSPRTGKNTEAFF. CDR3 nucleotides: TGTGCCAGCTCACCACGGACAGGGAAGAACACTGAAGCTTTCTTT. Variable domain in full (rest from reference TRBV18 and TRBJ1-1): NAGVMQNPRHLVRRRGQEARLRCSPMKGHSHVYWYRQLPEEGLKFMVYLQKENIIDESGMPKERFSAEFPKEGPSILRIQQVVRGDSAAYFCASSPRTGKNTEAFFGQGTRLTVV.

This clone was counted between two and nine times. V is TRBV27 and J is TRBJ2-3, with TRBD1 matching 7 bases. Germline trimming cut 3 bases from V and 4 bases from J; bases unmatched to any gene: 10. The CDR3 has 16 amino acids. CDR1 MNHEY and CDR2 SMNVEV come from the germline V gene (reference sequence). CDR3 protein: CASSFEGAVGADTQYF. The DNA for the CDR3 is TGTGCCAGCAGTTTTGAGGGGGCTGTAGGAGCAGATACGCAGTATTTT.

The gene calls are TRBV4-3 and TRBJ2-7; 11 positions agree with TRBD2. The V segment lost 2 bases and the J segment 4 bases; nucleotides outside the gene matches: 7. This CDR3 is 16 amino acids long. CDR1 and CDR2 (germline): LGHNA, YSLEER. CDR3 loop: CASSQLPGLAAYEQYF. The DNA for the CDR3 is TGCGCCAGCAGCCAACTACCGGGACTAGCGGCATACGAGCAGTACTTC.

The rearrangement links TRBV28 to TRBJ2-1; 7 nucleotides match TRBD1. V was pared by 3 bases and J by 3 bases, with 5 bases of the junction left unmatched. This CDR3 region has 15 residues. Germline V gene sequence: CDR1 MDHEN, CDR2 SYDVKM. This chain's CDR3 is CASSFSQGNYNEQFF. The CDR3 DNA reads as TGTGCCAGCAGTTTTTCACAGGGGAACTACAATGAGCAGTTCTTC.

The chain joins TRBV4-1 to TRBJ1-6; 10 bases match TRBD1. J was trimmed by 13 bases and V by 4 bases; bases with no gene match: 10. The germline V gene has CDR1 MGHRA and CDR2 YSYEKL. The CDR3 totals 15 residues. The CDR3 DNA is TGCGCCAGCAGCCTACGGGACAGGGGCTTGTCGCCCCTCCACTTT. Protein sequence: CASSLRDRGLSPLHF.

The chain joins TRBV5-1 to TRBJ2-1; TRBD2 matches at 11 bases. Germline V lookup: CDR1 SGHRS, CDR2 YFSETQ. V shed 4 bases, J shed 5 bases, and the junction held 11 bases outside the gene matches. The CDR3 sequence is 17 residues long. DNA for the CDR3: TGCGCCAGCAGCATTACAATCGGGACTAGCGGAGACAATGAGCAGTTCTTC. As protein: CASSITIGTSGDNEQFF.

Of note for this clone: Distinct nucleotide sequences in the sample also encode this CDR3. The J gene is TRBJ1-1, the V gene TRBV7-9; no reliable D call. Trimming took off 0 bases at V and 5 bases at J, with 7 bases between the two ends. CDR3 length equals 13 residues. From germline, CDR1 is SEHNR and CDR2 FQNEAQ (reference sequence). DNA for the CDR3: TGTGCCAGCAGCTTAGCCAGGCTGACTGAAGCTTTCTTT. It translates to CASSLARLTEAFF.

The rearrangement links TRBV11-3 to TRBJ2-1; TRBD2 might be the D (6 bases). Looked up from germline, CDR1 is SGHNT and CDR2 is YENEEA. The CDR3 runs to 14 residues. V gave up 1 base and J gave up 8 bases, with 12 bases separating them. The CDR3 here is CASSLAGEVDEQFF. In DNA form, the CDR3 reads TGTGCCAGCAGCTTAGCGGGAGAGGTTGATGAGCAGTTCTTC.

V usage is TRBV2 and J usage is TRBJ2-5, with D maybe TRBD1 (5 bases). Per germline, CDR1 SNHLY and CDR2 FYNNEI. V was shortened by 6 bases and J by 2 bases, with 16 bases between the two germline ends. The CDR3 is 15 amino acids. The CDR3 DNA reads as TGTGCCAGCAGCGCCCAAGGGGTAAATCAAGAGACCCAGTACTTC. Protein: CASSAQGVNQETQYF.

In DNA form, the CDR3 reads TGCGCCACCCGGAGGACTAGCGGGGGGGGGCACGAGCAGTACTTC. This encodes CATRRTSGGGHEQYF. This sequence joins TRBV5-1 and TRBJ2-7; 15 nucleotides agree with TRBD2. Germline-derived CDR1 and CDR2 are SGHRS and YFSETQ. Trimming removed 9 bases from V and 5 bases from J; junction bases left unmatched: 9. This CDR3 is built from 15 residues.

Regarding this clone: The sample contains more than one DNA sequence encoding this CDR3. This rearrangement joins TRBV29-1 to TRBJ2-3; 8 nucleotides align to TRBD1. CDR1 is SQVTM and CDR2 is ANQGSEA in the germline V gene. The trim removed 6 bases at V and 2 bases at J, leaving 10 bases unmatched. This CDR3 region has 15 residues. In DNA, the CDR3 is TGCAGCGTCGGGGCGTCAGGGGGCTTCACAGATACGCAGTATTTT. This sequence encodes CSVGASGGFTDTQYF.

The rearrangement joins TRBV2 to TRBJ1-1; 7 bases are shared with TRBD1. Germline trimming cut 6 bases from V and 1 base from J; bases unmatched to any gene: 5. Germline V gene sequence: CDR1 SNHLY, CDR2 FYNNEI. There are 14 residues in the CDR3. The CDR3 protein is CASRGTATNTEAFF. Here the CDR3 DNA reads TGTGCCAGCAGGGGGACAGCGACGAACACTGAAGCTTTCTTT.

The chain has TRBV18 and TRBJ1-5; D not resolved. This CDR3 region has 13 residues. CDR1 and CDR2 (germline): KGHSH, LQKENI. V was shortened by 3 bases and J by 5 bases, with 8 bases between the two germline ends. The CDR3 sequence: CASSPERDQPQHF. DNA for the CDR3: TGTGCCAGCTCACCGGAACGGGATCAGCCCCAGCATTTT.

V usage is TRBV10-3 and J usage is TRBJ1-1; D gene unclear. Between the trimmed V and J ends, which lost 10 bases and 2 bases, there was a span of 8 bases. CDR1 is ENHRY, CDR2 SYGVKD, per germline. There are 11 residues in the CDR3. CDR3 nucleotide sequence: TGTGCCAGCAGAGCCAACACTGAAGCTTTCTTT. This gives the protein CASRANTEAFF.

The chain is built from TRBV28 and TRBJ1-4; the D gene is possibly TRBD1 (6 bases). The CDR3 is made up of 16 amino acids. CDR1 is MDHEN, CDR2 SYDVKM, per germline. V was clipped by 3 bases and J by 4 bases, with 15 bases between them. The CDR3 coding sequence is TGTGCCAGCAGTTTCCGAGGGAGGGGGAATAATGAAAAACTGTTTTTT. This translates into CASSFRGRGNNEKLFF.

This clone was picked up one time. Written as DNA, the CDR3 is TGTGCCCTCAGGGCGACAACGCGGACTAGCGGGAGGGGGGAGCTGTTTTTT. It yields the protein CALRATTRTSGRGELFF. The rearrangement links TRBV2 to TRBJ2-2; the match to TRBD2 covers 14 bases. Germline CDR1 and CDR2: SNHLY and FYNNEI. CDR3 size: 17 residues. The V gene end was trimmed by 11 bases and the J gene end by 8 bases; junction bases not matched to a gene: 16. Based on the CDR3 plus reference TRBV2 and TRBJ2-2, the full variable domain is EPEVTQTPSHQVTQMGQEVILRCVPISNHLYFYWYRQILGQKVEFLVSFYNNEISEKSEIFDDQFSVERPDGSNFTLKIRSTKLEDSAMYFCALRATTRTSGRGELFFGEGSRLTVL.